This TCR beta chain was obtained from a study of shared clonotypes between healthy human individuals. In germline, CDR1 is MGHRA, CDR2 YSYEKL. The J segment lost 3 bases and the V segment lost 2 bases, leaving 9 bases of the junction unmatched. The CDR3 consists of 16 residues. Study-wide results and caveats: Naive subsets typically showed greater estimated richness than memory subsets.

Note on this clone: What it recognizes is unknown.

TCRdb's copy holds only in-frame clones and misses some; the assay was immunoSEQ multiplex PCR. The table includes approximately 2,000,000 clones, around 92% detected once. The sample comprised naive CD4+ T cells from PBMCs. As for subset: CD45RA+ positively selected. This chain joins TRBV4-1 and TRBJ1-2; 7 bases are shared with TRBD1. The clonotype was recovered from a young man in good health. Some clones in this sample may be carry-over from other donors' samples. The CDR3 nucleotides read TGCGCCAGCAGCCAATCGGGGACAGCCCAGGACTATGGCTACACCTTC. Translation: CASSQSGTAQDYGYTF.